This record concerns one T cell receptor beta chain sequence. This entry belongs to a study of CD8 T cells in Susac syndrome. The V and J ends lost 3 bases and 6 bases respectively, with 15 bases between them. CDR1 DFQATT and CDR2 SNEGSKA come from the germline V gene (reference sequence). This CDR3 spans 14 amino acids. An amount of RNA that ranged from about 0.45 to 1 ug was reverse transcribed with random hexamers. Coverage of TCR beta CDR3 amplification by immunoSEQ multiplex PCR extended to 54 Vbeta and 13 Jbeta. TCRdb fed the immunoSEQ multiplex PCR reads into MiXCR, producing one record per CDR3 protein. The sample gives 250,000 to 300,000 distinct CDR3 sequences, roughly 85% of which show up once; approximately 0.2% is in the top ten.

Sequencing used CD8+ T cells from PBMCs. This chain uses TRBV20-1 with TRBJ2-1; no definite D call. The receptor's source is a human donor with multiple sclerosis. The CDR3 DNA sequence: TGCAGTGCTAGGGCGCAGGAGTCTTTCAATGAGCAGTTCTTC. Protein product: CSARAQESFNEQFF.